This T cell receptor beta chain originates from a study of blood T cell repertoires in COVID-19. Overall study: There were acute and convalescent COVID-19 samples, and they came from the United States, Italy and Spain. The cDNA or gDNA used as material had been derived from T cells, B-cell-depleted T cells, or PBMCs.

In the original processing: From reference gene primer amplification, estimates of nucleated cell counts were derived. Assay used: immunoSEQ multiplex PCR; TCRdb lists only in-frame clones, some missing. Clone size and the V and J calls come from that table; the DNA yielded D and trimming. The table shows more than 95,000 clones, with roughly 90% occurring only once. Input material: peripheral blood. The sequence derives from a woman aged 60-70 years with acute or convalescent COVID-19.

This CDR3 reads CAWSGTGRGRSPLHF. CDR3 coding DNA: TGTGCCTGGAGTGGAACGGGACGGGGGAGGTCACCCCTCCACTTT. V and J are TRBV30 and TRBJ1-6, with D perhaps matching TRBD1 (5 bases). V was trimmed by 1 base and J by 10 bases, leaving 17 bases between them. Germline lookup yields CDR1 GTSNPN and CDR2 SVGIG (reference sequence). The CDR3 contains 15 residues.